A selection of T cell receptor beta chains follows, all from one sample in a study of post-analysis software for immune sequencing data. TCRdb re-derived calls from the PCR reads in MiXCR, one entry per CDR3 protein. Of 430,000 or so distinct CDR3 sequences listed, about 40% are singletons. Input material: blood. The receptors shown here come from a girl aged 2-10 years with multiple sclerosis. The CDR3 runs from the conserved cysteine through the conserved F or W. D genes are given only for firm matches. The size field is filled for only some rows; it gives once, few, many or a size class.

v_call,d_call,j_call,clone_size,cdr3_aa,cdr3_nt
TRBV10-3,NA,TRBJ1-5,NA,CAISESGSNQPQHF,TGTGCCATCAGTGAATCAGGGAGCAATCAGCCCCAGCATTTT
TRBV9,NA,TRBJ1-2,NA,CASSAHRDGYTF,TGTGCCAGCAGCGCTCACAGGGATGGCTACACCTTC
TRBV29-1,TRBD1,TRBJ2-7,few,CSAGVDGDRGGPYEQYF,TGCAGCGCCGGAGTAGACGGGGACAGGGGCGGACCCTACGAGCAGTACTTC
TRBV6-5,NA,TRBJ2-7,NA,CASRSAGTATYEQYF,TGTGCCAGCAGGTCAGCCGGGACTGCCACCTACGAGCAGTACTTC
TRBV5-1,TRBD1,TRBJ2-3,NA,CASSPGQGYTTDTQYF,TGCGCCAGCAGCCCGGGACAGGGGTATACCACAGATACGCAGTATTTT
TRBV28,TRBD1,TRBJ2-3,NA,CASRRTGPTDTQYF,TGTGCCAGCAGAAGGACAGGCCCCACAGATACGCAGTATTTT
TRBV4-1,TRBD1,TRBJ1-5,NA,CASSLGTVSNQPQHF,TGCGCCAGCAGCCTCGGGACAGTTAGCAATCAGCCCCAGCATTTT
TRBV20-1,NA,TRBJ1-2,many,CSARDSLNYGYTF,TGCAGTGCTAGGGACAGCTTAAACTATGGCTACACCTTC
TRBV12-3/TRBV12-4,NA,TRBJ1-2,NA,CASSHRESYGYTF,TGTGCCAGCAGTCACAGGGAGAGCTATGGCTACACCTTC
TRBV28,TRBD1,TRBJ2-7,NA,CASRKQTGISYEQYF,TGTGCCAGCAGAAAGCAGACAGGGATCTCCTACGAGCAGTACTTC
TRBV9,TRBD2,TRBJ2-1,few,CASSVLTGGSRQFF,TGTGCCAGCAGCGTACTGACGGGAGGATCCAGGCAGTTCTTC
TRBV25-1,TRBD1,TRBJ2-7,NA,CASSEGTGLYYEQYF,TGTGCCAGCAGTGAAGGGACAGGATTATACTACGAGCAGTACTTC
TRBV20-1,NA,TRBJ2-5,NA,CSGGEVGRTQYF,TGCAGTGGAGGGGAGGTAGGCCGAACCCAGTACTTC
TRBV12-3/TRBV12-4,NA,TRBJ1-1,NA,CASSLESSTEAFF,TGTGCCAGCAGTTTAGAGTCAAGCACTGAAGCTTTCTTT
TRBV27,TRBD1,TRBJ2-1,NA,CASSATGLNNEQFF,TGTGCCAGCAGTGCGACAGGGCTTAACAATGAGCAGTTCTTC
TRBV7-8,NA,TRBJ2-5,NA,CASRRGWRSPGETQYF,TGTGCCAGCAGGAGAGGGTGGCGATCCCCGGGGGAGACCCAGTACTTC
TRBV7-9,TRBD1,TRBJ2-7,few,CASSRDREPSYEQYF,TGTGCCAGCAGCCGAGACAGGGAGCCCTCCTACGAGCAGTACTTC
TRBV5-1,TRBD2,TRBJ2-7,few,CASSQRLAGTYEQYF,TGCGCCAGCAGCCAACGACTAGCGGGGACCTACGAGCAGTACTTC
TRBV6-5,TRBD2,TRBJ2-7,NA,CASSGAGGSSYEQYF,TGTGCCAGCAGCGGAGCGGGAGGGAGCTCCTACGAGCAGTACTTC
TRBV2,TRBD1,TRBJ2-2,NA,CASSGQGALNTGELFF,TGTGCCAGCAGTGGCCAGGGGGCGTTGAACACCGGGGAGCTGTTTTTT
TRBV20-1,TRBD1,TRBJ1-3,few,CSARPNRGANSGNTIYF,TGCAGTGCTAGACCAAACAGGGGTGCAAACTCTGGAAACACCATATATTTT
TRBV7-2,TRBD2,TRBJ2-1,many,CASSPTSGRANEQFF,TGTGCCAGCAGCCCAACTAGCGGGAGGGCCAATGAGCAGTTCTTC
TRBV24-1,NA,TRBJ2-3,NA,CATSVQTASTDTQYF,TGTGCCACCAGTGTCCAGACTGCCAGCACAGATACGCAGTATTTT
TRBV5-1,NA,TRBJ1-1,NA,CASSLYAGPLGPEAFF,TGCGCCAGCAGCTTATACGCAGGACCCCTTGGGCCTGAAGCTTTCTTT
TRBV7-3,TRBD2,TRBJ2-4,NA,CASSLTSGGALAKNIQYF,TGTGCCAGCAGCTTGACTAGCGGGGGTGCCCTGGCCAAAAACATTCAGTACTTC
TRBV6-1,TRBD1,TRBJ2-7,NA,CASIKSGTGAYEQYF,TGTGCCAGCATCAAATCCGGGACAGGGGCCTACGAGCAGTACTTC
TRBV7-8,NA,TRBJ2-1,NA,CASSFSGTGWRDNEQFF,TGTGCCAGCAGCTTCAGTGGAACAGGGTGGAGGGACAATGAGCAGTTCTTC
TRBV6-1,NA,TRBJ1-2,NA,CASSEQGYYTF,TGTGCCAGCAGTGAACAGGGTTATTACACCTTC